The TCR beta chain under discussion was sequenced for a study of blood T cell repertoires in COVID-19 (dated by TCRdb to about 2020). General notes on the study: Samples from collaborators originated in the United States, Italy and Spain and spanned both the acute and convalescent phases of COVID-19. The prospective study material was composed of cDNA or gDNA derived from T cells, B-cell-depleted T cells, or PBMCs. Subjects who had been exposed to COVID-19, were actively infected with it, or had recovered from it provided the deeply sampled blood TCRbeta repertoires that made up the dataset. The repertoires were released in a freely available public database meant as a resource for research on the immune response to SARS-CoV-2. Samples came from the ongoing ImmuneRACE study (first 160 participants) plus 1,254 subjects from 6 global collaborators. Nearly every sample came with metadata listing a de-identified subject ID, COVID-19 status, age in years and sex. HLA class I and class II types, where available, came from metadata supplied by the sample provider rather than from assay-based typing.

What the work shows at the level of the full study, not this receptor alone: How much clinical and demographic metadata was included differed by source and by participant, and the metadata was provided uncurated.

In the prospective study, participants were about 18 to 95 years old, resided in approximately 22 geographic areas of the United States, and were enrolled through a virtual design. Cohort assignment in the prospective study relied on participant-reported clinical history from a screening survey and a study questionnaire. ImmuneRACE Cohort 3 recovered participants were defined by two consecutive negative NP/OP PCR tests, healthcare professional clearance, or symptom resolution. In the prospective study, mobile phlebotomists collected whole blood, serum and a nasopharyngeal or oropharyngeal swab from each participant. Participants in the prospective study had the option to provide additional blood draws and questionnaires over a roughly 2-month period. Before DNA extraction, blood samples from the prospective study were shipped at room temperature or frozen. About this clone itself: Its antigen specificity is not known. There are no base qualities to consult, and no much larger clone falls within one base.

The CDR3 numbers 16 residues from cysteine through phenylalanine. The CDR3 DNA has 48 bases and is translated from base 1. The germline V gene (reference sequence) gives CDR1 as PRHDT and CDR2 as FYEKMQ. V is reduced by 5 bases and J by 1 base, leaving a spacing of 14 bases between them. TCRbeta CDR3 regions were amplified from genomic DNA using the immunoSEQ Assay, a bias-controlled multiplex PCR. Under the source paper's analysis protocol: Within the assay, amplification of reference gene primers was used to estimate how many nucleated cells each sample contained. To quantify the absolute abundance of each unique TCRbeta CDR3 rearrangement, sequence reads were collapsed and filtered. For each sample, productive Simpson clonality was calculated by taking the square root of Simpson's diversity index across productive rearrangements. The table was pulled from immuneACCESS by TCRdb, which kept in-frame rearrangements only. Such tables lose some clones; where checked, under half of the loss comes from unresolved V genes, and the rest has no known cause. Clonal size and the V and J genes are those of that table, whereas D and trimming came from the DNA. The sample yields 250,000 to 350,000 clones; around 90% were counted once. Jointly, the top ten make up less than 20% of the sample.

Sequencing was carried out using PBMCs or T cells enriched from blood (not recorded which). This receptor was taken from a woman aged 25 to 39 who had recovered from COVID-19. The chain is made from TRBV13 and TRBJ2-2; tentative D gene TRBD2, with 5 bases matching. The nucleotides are TGTGCCAGCAGCCCGAGCGTCGGGGTGAACACCGGGGAGCTGTTTTTT. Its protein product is CASSPSVGVNTGELFF.